The 12 T cell receptor beta chains listed next were all sequenced from one sample in a study of human T cells and chemical hapten exposure. MiXCR, applied by TCRdb to the RACE reads, yields one record per CDR3 protein. The table shows more than 150,000 distinct CDR3 sequences, with 25% to 30% occurring only once. Time point defined: pre-sensitization, week 0. Sample treatment: therapeutic diphenylcyclopropenone sensitization with weekly scalp DPC. The source material was whole blood, sampled in connection with sensitization to the hapten diphenylcyclopropenone (DPC). These receptors were taken from a woman between 25 and 40 years old with alopecia areata. Some clones in this sample may be carry-over from other donors' samples.

This clonotype was counted between two and nine times. The chain combines TRBV15 with TRBJ2-5; D gene unclear. Germline CDR1 and CDR2: LNHNV and YYDKDF (reference sequence). This CDR3 is built from 14 residues. The V gene lost 1 base and the J gene lost 0 bases, with 6 bases spanning the gap. The CDR3 nucleotides are TGTGCCACCAGCAGAGTTCGGAACCAAGAGACCCAGTACTTC. It codes for CATSRVRNQETQYF.

This clonotype was observed a few times. The chain employs TRBV20-1 and TRBJ1-1, with D uncertain. Per germline, CDR1 DFQATT and CDR2 SNEGSKA (reference sequence). Trimming cost V 4 bases and J 1 base, with 10 bases left between them. The CDR3 extends over 13 amino acids. The CDR3, as DNA: TGCAGTGCTAAGAGGAGCGGGAACACTGAAGCTTTCTTT. Translated, it gives CSAKRSGNTEAFF.

The sample holds a few counts of this clonotype. V and J are TRBV3-1 and TRBJ2-1, with D hard to call. CDR3 size: 12 residues. Looked up from germline, CDR1 is LGHDT and CDR2 is YNNKEL (reference sequence). V lost 5 bases and J 2 bases, leaving 4 bases between the germline ends. CDR3 residues: CASSFTYNEQFF. The CDR3 DNA sequence: TGTGCCAGCAGCTTTACCTACAATGAGCAGTTCTTC.

The CDR3 DNA reads as TGTGCCATCGCCCTAGCGGGAGGGGGCCCAGATACGCAGTATTTT. The encoded protein is CAIALAGGGPDTQYF. This rearrangement joins TRBV10-3 to TRBJ2-3, with 12 positions matching TRBD2. There are 15 residues in the CDR3. Germline V gene data show CDR1 as ENHRY and CDR2 as SYGVKD. The V segment lost 8 bases and the J segment 4 bases; nucleotides outside the gene matches: 7.

The chain employs TRBV12-3 or TRBV12-4 and TRBJ2-7, with 10 bases matching TRBD2. The CDR3 is made up of 14 amino acids. The junction had 6 bases not matched to a gene; V was cut back by 7 bases and J by 3 bases. The CDR3 loop is CASTPSGSLYEQYF. CDR3 sequence (DNA): TGTGCCAGCACCCCTAGCGGGAGTCTCTACGAGCAGTACTTC.

This chain uses TRBV29-1 with TRBJ2-7; D is unresolved. V gave up 7 bases and J gave up 7 bases, with 17 bases separating them. The CDR3 loop spans 12 amino acids. Germline V lookup: CDR1 SQVTM, CDR2 ANQGSEA. The CDR3 bases are TGCAGCGCTGGGCCCGTGTCGACAGAGCAGTACTTC. It encodes CSAGPVSTEQYF.

This clonotype was observed a handful of times. This chain connects TRBV5-1 to TRBJ1-5, with no clear D. This CDR3 region has 15 residues. Trimming removed 0 bases at V and 8 bases at J, with 15 bases between. Per the germline V gene, CDR1 is SGHRS and CDR2 is YFSETQ. The chain's CDR3 is CASSLAEPSREPQHF. The CDR3 DNA reads TGCGCCAGCAGCTTGGCCGAGCCCTCTCGGGAGCCCCAGCATTTT.

V and J are TRBV3-1 and TRBJ2-6, with 7 nucleotides matching TRBD1. The CDR3 consists of 16 residues. In germline, CDR1 is LGHDT, CDR2 YNNKEL (reference sequence). J was trimmed by 4 bases and V by 3 bases; bases with no gene match: 6. The CDR3 bases are TGTGCCAGCAGCCATCTGACAGGGACCGGGGCCAACGTCCTGACTTTC. This sequence encodes CASSHLTGTGANVLTF. Full variable domain (rest looked up from reference TRBV3-1 and TRBJ2-6): DTAVSQTPKYLVTQMGNDKSIKCEQNLGHDTMYWYKQDSKKFLKIMFSYNNKELIINETVPNRFSPKSPDKAHLNLHINSLELGDSAVYFCASSHLTGTGANVLTFGAGSRLTVL.

The chain employs TRBV29-1 and TRBJ1-4; the D gene is possibly TRBD1 (6 bases). Between the trimmed V and J ends, which lost 2 bases and 11 bases, there was a span of 9 bases. CDR1 and CDR2 from the germline V gene are SQVTM and ANQGSEA. There are 11 residues in the CDR3. Written as DNA, the CDR3 is TGCAGCGTTGAAAGGGGGGAGAAACTGTTTTTT. Amino acids: CSVERGEKLFF.

This clonotype was counted a few times. This sequence joins TRBV4-3 and TRBJ1-4, with no clear D. This CDR3 comprises 17 residues. The V gene lost 0 bases and the J gene lost 4 bases, with 15 bases spanning the gap. In germline, CDR1 is LGHNA, CDR2 YSLEER. The CDR3 DNA sequence: TGCGCCAGCAGCCAAGAGGCCCCCCGGGCCCTTAATGAAAAACTGTTTTTT. Translating it yields CASSQEAPRALNEKLFF.

J is TRBJ1-1 and V is TRBV5-1; 8 nucleotides match TRBD1. Germline CDR1 and CDR2: SGHRS and YFSETQ. V shed 3 bases, J shed 0 bases, and the junction held 7 bases outside the gene matches. The CDR3 has 16 residues. CDR3 in amino acids: CASSYGQGGVNTEAFF. CDR3 bases: TGCGCCAGCAGCTATGGACAGGGAGGGGTGAACACTGAAGCTTTCTTT. Combining the CDR3 with reference TRBV5-1 and TRBJ1-1 gives the whole variable domain KAGVTQTPRYLIKTRGQQVTLSCSPISGHRSVSWYQQTPGQGLQFLFEYFSETQRNKGNFPGRFSGRQFSNSRSEMNVSTLELGDSALYLCASSYGQGGVNTEAFFGQGTRLTVV.

This clonotype showed up just a few times. The chain is built from TRBV6-6 and TRBJ2-2, with TRBD2 matching over 14 bases. Per germline, CDR1 MNHNY and CDR2 SVGAGI (reference sequence). V shed 3 bases and J 1 base; nucleotides not matched to a gene: 4. The CDR3 has 18 residues. The CDR3 here is CASSYYGTSGGNTGELFF. The CDR3 DNA reads TGTGCCAGCAGTTATTACGGGACTAGCGGGGGGAACACCGGGGAGCTGTTTTTT.